A selection of T cell receptor beta chains follows, all from one sample in a study of T-cell reconstitution after alpha-beta-depleted transplantation in children. TCRdb passed the PCR reads through MiXCR, listing each CDR3 protein once. Here the sample spans about 360,000 distinct CDR3 sequences, about 14% being singletons. The sample was PBMCs, taken from the stem cell graft. These receptors were collected from a human donor who donated a stem cell graft to a child with Fanconi anemia. CDR3s include the opening cysteine and the closing phenylalanine or tryptophan. D genes are given only for firm matches. Clone size is stated in some rows and not others, as once, few, many or a class when expanded.

J: TRBJ1-4
D: NA
size: NA
V: TRBV5-1
CDR3: CASSSGNLGVNEKLFF
DNA: TGCGCCAGCAGCTCCGGAAATTTGGGGGTGAATGAAAAACTGTTTTTT

J: TRBJ1-1
D: NA
size: NA
V: TRBV5-1
CDR3: CASRLSGSTEAFF
DNA: TGCGCCAGCAGGCTATCAGGGAGCACTGAAGCTTTCTTT

J: TRBJ1-2
D: NA
size: few
V: TRBV15
CDR3: CATSRDYQNYGYTF
DNA: TGTGCCACCAGCAGAGATTACCAGAACTATGGCTACACCTTC

J: TRBJ2-6
D: NA
size: NA
V: TRBV7-2
CDR3: CASSPGWYSGANVLTF
DNA: TGTGCCAGCAGCCCGGGATGGTACTCTGGGGCCAACGTCCTGACTTTC

J: TRBJ2-2
D: TRBD1
size: many
V: TRBV4-2
CDR3: CASSQAGTGVTGELFF
DNA: TGTGCCAGCAGCCAAGCCGGGACAGGGGTTACCGGGGAGCTGTTTTTT

J: TRBJ2-3
D: NA
size: many
V: TRBV3-1
CDR3: CASSQLGGAIDTQYF
DNA: TGTGCCAGCAGCCAACTTGGGGGGGCGATAGATACGCAGTATTTT

J: TRBJ2-2
D: NA
size: NA
V: TRBV20-1
CDR3: CSARLRGATGELFF
DNA: TGCAGTGCTAGACTGAGGGGGGCCACCGGGGAGCTGTTTTTT

J: TRBJ2-5
D: NA
size: NA
V: TRBV29-1
CDR3: CSVAGGETQYF
DNA: TGCAGCGTTGCAGGTGGAGAGACCCAGTACTTC

J: TRBJ1-1
D: TRBD1
size: many
V: TRBV20-1
CDR3: CSAPGQSNTEAFF
DNA: TGCAGTGCTCCGGGACAGTCGAACACTGAAGCTTTCTTT

J: TRBJ1-3
D: NA
size: many
V: TRBV5-1
CDR3: CASSLKGIDGNTIYF
DNA: TGCGCCAGCAGCTTGAAAGGGATTGACGGAAACACCATATATTTT

J: TRBJ2-1
D: NA
size: many
V: TRBV20-1
CDR3: CSAPRGVYEQFF
DNA: TGCAGTGCTCCCAGGGGGGTGTATGAGCAGTTCTTC

J: TRBJ2-5
D: NA
size: many
V: TRBV29-1
CDR3: CSVSLAAKETQYF
DNA: TGCAGCGTGAGCCTAGCAGCCAAAGAGACCCAGTACTTC

J: TRBJ2-1
D: NA
size: NA
V: TRBV4-3
CDR3: CASSQDQGGSYNEQFF
DNA: TGCGCCAGCAGCCAAGATCAAGGGGGTTCCTACAATGAGCAGTTCTTC

J: TRBJ2-2
D: NA
size: many
V: TRBV7-2
CDR3: CASSLLQINTGELFF
DNA: TGTGCCAGCAGCTTATTACAGATCAACACCGGGGAGCTGTTTTTT

J: TRBJ2-3
D: TRBD2
size: few
V: TRBV18
CDR3: CASSPPAAGGELEDTQYF
DNA: TGTGCCAGCTCACCACCTGCTGCCGGGGGGGAGTTAGAAGATACGCAGTATTTT

J: TRBJ1-1
D: TRBD1
size: many
V: TRBV25-1
CDR3: CASSVGGEKAFF
DNA: TGTGCCAGCAGTGTAGGGGGCGAGAAAGCTTTCTTT

J: TRBJ1-4
D: NA
size: NA
V: TRBV7-2
CDR3: CASSPVLGEGEEKLFF
DNA: TGTGCCAGCAGCCCCGTCCTAGGGGAGGGAGAAGAAAAACTGTTTTTT

J: TRBJ2-3
D: NA
size: NA
V: TRBV5-1
CDR3: CASSPPEGTDTQYF
DNA: TGCGCCAGCAGCCCCCCAGAAGGCACAGATACGCAGTATTTT

J: TRBJ1-2
D: NA
size: few
V: TRBV27
CDR3: CASTSGIHKGYTF
DNA: TGTGCCAGCACCTCAGGGATTCACAAGGGCTACACCTTC

J: TRBJ1-3
D: NA
size: few
V: TRBV9
CDR3: CASSVGDLSGNTIYF
DNA: TGTGCCAGCAGCGTAGGGGACCTCTCTGGAAACACCATATATTTT